This T cell receptor (beta chain) is from a study of blood T cell repertoires in COVID-19. Study-wide background: Sites in the United States, Italy and Spain provided acute and convalescent COVID-19 samples.

Only in-frame clones appear in the TCRdb table, and some are missing; sequencing was by immunoSEQ multiplex PCR. The sample has over 250,000 clones; about 89% are singletons. J lost 6 bases, V lost 6 bases, and 5 bases had no gene match. The germline V gene has CDR1 MNHEY and CDR2 SVGAGI. The CDR3 consists of 13 residues. The chain recombines TRBV6-5 with TRBJ1-2; 9 positions agree with TRBD1. The clonotype was recovered from a man in his forties or fifties with acute or convalescent COVID-19. The sequenced material came from peripheral blood. The CDR3 sequence is CASRGTGQDGYTF. CDR3 DNA sequence: TGTGCCAGCAGAGGGACAGGGCAGGATGGCTACACCTTC.